One and the same sample provided the 13 T cell receptor beta chains below, sequenced in a study of T cell responses to AZD1222 COVID-19 vaccine. Measured with immunoSEQ multiplex PCR; TCRdb has only the in-frame clones, and not every one. The repertoire holds roughly 150,000 clones, 70% to 90% seen once, with 3% to 4% in the top ten. The source was peripheral blood, collected 28 days after the second AZD1222 dose. The receptors originated from an adult who received the AZD1222 COVID-19 vaccine.

The V and J genes are TRBV5-5 and TRBJ2-4; D is undetermined. This CDR3 is built from 16 residues. Germline V lookup: CDR1 SGHKS, CDR2 YYEKEE (reference sequence). V gave up 2 bases and J gave up 0 bases, with 12 bases separating them. CDR3 coding DNA: TGTGCCAGCAGCTTCTCAGTACTACTAGCCAAAAACATTCAGTACTTC. Translating gives CASSFSVLLAKNIQYF.

The V call is TRBV7-3, the J call TRBJ1-1, with D possibly being TRBD1 (5 bases). Deletions cut 2 bases from V and 4 bases from J, with 8 bases between. The CDR3 is 13 residues long. Germline CDR1 SGHTA, CDR2 FQGTGA. CDR3 amino acids: CASSLAGITEAFF. The CDR3 nucleotides are TGTGCCAGCAGCTTAGCAGGGATCACTGAAGCTTTCTTT.

The chain combines TRBV30 with TRBJ2-3, with TRBD1 matching 7 bases. The CDR3 length is 14 residues. Germline loops: CDR1 GTSNPN, CDR2 SVGIG (reference sequence). The CDR3 nucleotides are TGTGCTTGTTCTCAGGGGGTTATGGCAGATACGCAGTATTTT. It specifies CACSQGVMADTQYF.

The genes are TRBV5-1 and TRBJ1-1; tentatively, D is TRBD1 (5 bases). Germline values: CDR1 SGHRS, CDR2 YFSETQ. The CDR3 covers 14 residues. Trimming took 4 bases from V and 4 from J, leaving 14 bases between them. The CDR3 coding sequence is TGCGCCAGCAGCCGTACTGGGGGGAGCACTGAAGCTTTCTTT. Translation gives CASSRTGGSTEAFF.

This sequence joins TRBV12-3 or TRBV12-4 and TRBJ1-3; D is perhaps TRBD1 (6 bases). The V and J ends lost 0 bases and 11 bases respectively, with 11 bases between them. The CDR3 sequence is 13 residues long. The CDR3 DNA sequence: TGTGCCAGCAGTTTAGCGGGGGCCCCCGCCATATATTTT. Amino acid sequence: CASSLAGAPAIYF.

V usage is TRBV28 and J usage is TRBJ2-5; 7 bases are shared with TRBD1. The V and J ends lost 8 bases and 2 bases, in that order; junction bases with no gene match: 2. The CDR3 covers 12 residues. The germline gives CDR1 MDHEN, CDR2 SYDVKM. Here the CDR3 reads CASWDRQETQYF. CDR3 nucleotides: TGTGCCAGCTGGGACAGACAAGAGACCCAGTACTTC.

The chain is built from TRBV7-2 and TRBJ2-7; D uncertain. V dropped 5 bases and J dropped 2 bases, with 10 bases sitting between them. There are 13 residues in the CDR3. From germline, CDR1 is SGHTA and CDR2 FQGNSA. The CDR3 spells CASSPWTPYEQYF. DNA for the CDR3: TGTGCCAGCAGCCCCTGGACCCCCTACGAGCAGTACTTC.

The rearrangement links TRBV30 to TRBJ2-7, with D maybe TRBD1 (6 bases). Trimming left V 0 bases short and J 5 bases short, with 8 bases between. CDR1 and CDR2 from the germline V gene are GTSNPN and SVGIG (reference sequence). The CDR3 runs 12 residues. CDR3 sequence: CAWSVTGNEQYF. CDR3 nucleotide sequence: TGTGCCTGGAGTGTAACAGGGAACGAGCAGTACTTC.

The rearrangement joins TRBV28 to TRBJ2-1, with TRBD1 as a possible D gene (6 bases). With 6 bases removed from V and 1 base from J, the gap between germline ends came to 16 bases. The CDR3 runs to 16 residues. Looked up from germline, CDR1 is MDHEN and CDR2 is SYDVKM. The CDR3 sequence is CASSDHRDLSYNEQFF. The CDR3, as DNA: TGTGCCAGCAGCGACCACAGGGATCTATCCTACAATGAGCAGTTCTTC.

The V call is TRBV6-5, the J call TRBJ2-7; 7 bases line up with TRBD1. V trimming: 8 bases; J trimming: 0 bases; junction bases outside the gene matches: 4. This CDR3 contains 13 residues. The germline CDR1 and CDR2 sequences are MNHEY and SVGAGI. The CDR3 loop reads CASRDSSSYEQYF. The CDR3 bases are TGTGCCAGCCGGGACAGTTCCTCCTACGAGCAGTACTTC.

This chain connects TRBV12-3 or TRBV12-4 to TRBJ1-4; D is unresolved. CDR3 length: 13 amino acids. V was shortened by 2 bases and J by 5 bases, with 6 bases between the two germline ends. CDR3 nucleotide sequence: TGTGCCAGCAGTTTAAGAGAGAATGAAAAACTGTTTTTT. Amino acid sequence: CASSLRENEKLFF.

This clone came up once. The chain uses TRBV27 and TRBJ1-2; D is unresolved. The CDR3 is 14 amino acids. The germline gives CDR1 MNHEY, CDR2 SMNVEV (reference sequence). The V and J ends lost 6 bases and 3 bases respectively, with 14 bases between them. In DNA, the CDR3 is TGTGCCAGCAGAAATCAGTACAGAGACTATGGCTACACCTTC. It yields the protein CASRNQYRDYGYTF.

This clone was counted once. This sequence joins TRBV28 and TRBJ2-2; D not certain. This CDR3 has 12 amino acids. Trimming stripped 6 bases from V and 4 bases from J, with 6 bases between. Per germline, CDR1 MDHEN and CDR2 SYDVKM. CDR3 nucleotide sequence: TGTGCCAGCAGGCCCTTCACCGGGGAGCTGTTTTTT. Its translation: CASRPFTGELFF.